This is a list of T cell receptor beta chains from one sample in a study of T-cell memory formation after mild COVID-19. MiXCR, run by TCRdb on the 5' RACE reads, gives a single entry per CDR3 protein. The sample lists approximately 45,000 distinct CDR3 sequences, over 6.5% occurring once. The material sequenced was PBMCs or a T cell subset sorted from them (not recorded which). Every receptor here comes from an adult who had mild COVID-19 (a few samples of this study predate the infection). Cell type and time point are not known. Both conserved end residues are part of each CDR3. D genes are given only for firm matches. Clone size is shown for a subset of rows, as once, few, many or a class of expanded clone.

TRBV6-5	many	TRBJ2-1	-	TGTGCCAGCGGGAAATGGGTACGCGAGCAGTTCTTC	CASGKWVREQFF
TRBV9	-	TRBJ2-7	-	TGTGCCAGCAGCGTAGGGACCCTCGACGGCTACGAGCAGTACTTC	CASSVGTLDGYEQYF
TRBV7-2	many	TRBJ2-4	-	TGTGCCAGCAGCTCCGGACTCCCCCCGGGGATTCAGTACTTC	CASSSGLPPGIQYF
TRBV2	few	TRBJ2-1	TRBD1	TGTGCCAGCAGGTCAGAGGGGGCCAATGAGCAGTTCTTC	CASRSEGANEQFF
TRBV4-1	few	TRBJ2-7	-	TGCGCCAGCAGACGAGACAAGGACGGGAGCTCCTACGAGCAGTACTTC	CASRRDKDGSSYEQYF
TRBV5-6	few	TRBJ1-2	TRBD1	TGTGCCAGCAGCGAACCTGGGCGGACAGGGGACGGCTACACCTTC	CASSEPGRTGDGYTF
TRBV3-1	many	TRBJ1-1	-	TGTGCCAGCAGCCAAGATGGGGGTATGAACACTGAAGCTTTCTTT	CASSQDGGMNTEAFF
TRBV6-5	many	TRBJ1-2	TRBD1	TGTGCCAGCAGTTACTCGAGACAGGGCGGGGGCTACACCTTC	CASSYSRQGGGYTF
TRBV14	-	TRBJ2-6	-	TGTGCCAGCAGCCAAGATACAGGTCTATACTCTGGGGCCAACGTCCTGACTTTC	CASSQDTGLYSGANVLTF
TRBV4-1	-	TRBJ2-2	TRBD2	TGCGCCAGCAGCCAAAGACTAGCGGGAGAAACCGGGGAGATGTTTTTT	CASSQRLAGETGEMFF
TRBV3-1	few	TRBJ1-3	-	TGTGCCAGCAGCCAAGGGGGCCTCTCTGGAAACACCATATATTTT	CASSQGGLSGNTIYF
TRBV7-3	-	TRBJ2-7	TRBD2	TGTGCCAGCAGCCTCCAGCGGGACGGCGGGTACGAGCAGTACTTC	CASSLQRDGGYEQYF
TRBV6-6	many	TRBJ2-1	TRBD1	TGTGCCAGCAGGGTCGGGACAGGGGGCAATGAGCAGTTCTTC	CASRVGTGGNEQFF
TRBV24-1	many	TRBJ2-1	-	TGTGCCACCAGTGACTACTCCAGTGGGGGTTCCTACAATGAGCAGTTCTTC	CATSDYSSGGSYNEQFF
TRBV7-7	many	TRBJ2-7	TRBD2	TGTGCCAGCTCGCCAGGGACTACCAGCGAGCAGTACTTC	CASSPGTTSEQYF
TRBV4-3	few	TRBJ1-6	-	TGCGCCAGCAGCCGAAAGACAGTAGATAATTCACCCCTCCACTTT	CASSRKTVDNSPLHF
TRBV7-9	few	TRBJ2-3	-	TGTGCCAGCAGCATGGGGCAGGGTGGCACAGATACGCAGTATTTT	CASSMGQGGTDTQYF
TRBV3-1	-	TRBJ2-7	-	TGTGCCAGCAGCCCCAAGACAGGAACCTTTCTTCCCTACGAGCAGTACTTC	CASSPKTGTFLPYEQYF
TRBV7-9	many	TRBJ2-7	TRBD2	TGTGCCAGCAGCCCCGGGACTAGCGGGAGTTACGAGCAGTACTTC	CASSPGTSGSYEQYF
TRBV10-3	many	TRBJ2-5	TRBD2	TGTGCCATCAGTGTACTAGCGACCTTAAAACAAGAGACCCAGTACTTC	CAISVLATLKQETQYF
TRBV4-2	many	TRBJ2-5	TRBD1	TGTGCCAGCAGCCAAGACCTCGGACAGGCGGAAGAGACCCAGTACTTC	CASSQDLGQAEETQYF
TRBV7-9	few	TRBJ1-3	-	TGTGCCAGCGCTGGGGTAGATGGAAACACCATATATTTT	CASAGVDGNTIYF
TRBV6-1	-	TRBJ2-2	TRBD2	TGTGCCAGCAGTGAAGGAAGCGCGGGGGCCGGGGAGCTGTTTTTT	CASSEGSAGAGELFF
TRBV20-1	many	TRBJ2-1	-	TGCAGTGCTAGGCACAGGACTACCTACAATGAGCAGTTCTTC	CSARHRTTYNEQFF
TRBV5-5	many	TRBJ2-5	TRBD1	TGTGCCAGCAGCTTGTTGGTTCTGGGACAGGCCCAAGAGACCCAGTACTTC	CASSLLVLGQAQETQYF
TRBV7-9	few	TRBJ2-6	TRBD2	TGTGCCAGCAGCGTCAGCGGGGTCCCCTCTGGGGCCAACGTCCTGACTTTC	CASSVSGVPSGANVLTF
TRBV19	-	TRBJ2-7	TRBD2	TGTGCCAGTAGTGATAGCGGGAGAGGCTACGAGCAGTACTTC	CASSDSGRGYEQYF
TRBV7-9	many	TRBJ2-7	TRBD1	TGTGCCAGCAGCCTGTACCGGGACAGCCTTTCCTACGAGCAGTACTTC	CASSLYRDSLSYEQYF
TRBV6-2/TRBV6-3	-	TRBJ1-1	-	TGTGCCAGCAGTTACGGAGGGGCCACTGAAGCTTTCTTT	CASSYGGATEAFF
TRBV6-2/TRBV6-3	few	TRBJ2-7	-	TGTGCCAGCAGTTCGGACAGTAGGGCCTACGAGCAGTACTTC	CASSSDSRAYEQYF
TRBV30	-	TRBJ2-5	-	TGTGCCTGGGGCGGGCAGTCAAAAGAGACCCAGTACTTC	CAWGGQSKETQYF
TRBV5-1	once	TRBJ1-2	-	TGCGCCAGCAGCTTGGAGGGTCACGGCTACACCTTC	CASSLEGHGYTF